The 15 T cell receptor beta chains given below trace back to one sample, sequenced in a study of T cell responses to AZD1222 COVID-19 vaccine. Generated by immunoSEQ multiplex PCR, the TCRdb table keeps only in-frame clones and is missing some. The sample yields 140,000 to 150,000 clones, 80% to 90% seen once. The specimen comprised peripheral blood, sampled on day 0 of AZD1222 vaccination. Receptors were obtained from an adult in good health.

The J gene is TRBJ1-5, the V gene TRBV7-2, with D perhaps TRBD1 (6 bases). V gave up 5 bases and J gave up 2 bases, with 16 bases separating them. The CDR3 extends over 16 amino acids. In germline, CDR1 is SGHTA, CDR2 FQGNSA. CDR3 coding DNA: TGTGCCAGCAGCACTCAGGGAGGGGGGGGCAATCAGCCCCAGCATTTT. Translated: CASSTQGGGGNQPQHF.

J is TRBJ2-7 and V is TRBV19; 12 bases are shared with TRBD1. With 3 bases clipped from V and 0 bases from J, the junction kept 0 bases outside the gene matches. This CDR3 comprises 15 residues. The V gene's germline CDR1 is LNHDA and CDR2 SQIVND (reference sequence). CDR3 sequence (DNA): TGTGCCAGTAGTATGGGACAGGGGGCCTCCTACGAGCAGTACTTC. Protein sequence: CASSMGQGASYEQYF.

The V gene is TRBV5-1, the J gene TRBJ1-4; D gene ambiguous. Germline CDR1 is SGHRS and CDR2 is YFSETQ. CDR3 length equals 15 residues. With 4 bases removed from V and 0 bases from J, the gap between germline ends came to 10 bases. CDR3 sequence (DNA): TGCGCCAGCAGCCCCATTCCCGCAACTAATGAAAAACTGTTTTTT. Translation gives CASSPIPATNEKLFF.

There are a few counts of this clone. This sequence joins TRBV4-2 and TRBJ2-1; 14 nucleotides line up with TRBD2. V shed 7 bases and J 5 bases; nucleotides not matched to a gene: 1. This CDR3 comprises 14 residues. In germline, CDR1 is LGHNA, CDR2 YNFKEQ. CDR3 region: CASTGLAGDNEQFF. For the CDR3, the DNA is TGTGCCAGCACGGGACTAGCGGGAGACAATGAGCAGTTCTTC.

The chain combines TRBV7-9 with TRBJ1-2; no definite D call. Germline CDR1 SEHNR, CDR2 FQNEAQ (reference sequence). This CDR3 comprises 16 residues. Trimming pared 5 bases from V and 2 bases from J, leaving 18 bases between. The CDR3 reads CASSKELWAGNYGYTF. For the CDR3, the DNA is TGTGCCAGCAGCAAGGAGCTTTGGGCCGGGAACTATGGCTACACCTTC.

The chain couples TRBV7-8 to TRBJ2-1, with TRBD2 matching over 9 bases. The V segment lost 3 bases and the J segment 8 bases; nucleotides outside the gene matches: 5. The CDR3 runs to 14 residues. Germline loops: CDR1 SGHVS, CDR2 FQNEAQ. CDR3 region: CASSLLAGNDEQFF. In DNA form, the CDR3 reads TGTGCCAGCAGCTTGCTAGCGGGGAACGATGAGCAGTTCTTC.

This clone was seen once. J is TRBJ1-3 and V is TRBV7-9; no reliable D call. Germline CDR1 is SEHNR and CDR2 is FQNEAQ (reference sequence). This CDR3 has 13 amino acids. With 6 bases removed from V and 6 bases from J, the gap between germline ends came to 12 bases. This CDR3 is CASRADLKNTIYF. In nucleotides, the CDR3 is TGTGCCAGCAGAGCGGACTTGAAAAACACCATATATTTT.

The genes are TRBV7-2 and TRBJ1-1, with D perhaps matching TRBD1 (5 bases). Trimming shortened V by 1 base and J by 7 bases, and 13 bases separated the two germline ends. The CDR3 is 14 residues long. Per the germline V gene, CDR1 is SGHTA and CDR2 is FQGNSA. Here the CDR3 reads CASSLGGTVYEAFF. CDR3 nucleotide sequence: TGTGCCAGCAGCTTAGGTGGGACGGTTTATGAAGCTTTCTTT. Using reference TRBV7-2 and TRBJ1-1 for the parts outside the CDR3, the full variable domain is GAGVSQSPSNKVTEKGKDVELRCDPISGHTALYWYRQSLGQGLEFLIYFQGNSAPDKSGLPSDRFSAERTGGSVSTLTIQRTQQEDSAVYLCASSLGGTVYEAFFGQGTRLTVV.

The rearrangement joins TRBV6-5 to TRBJ2-7; a weak D match, TRBD1 (6 bases). This CDR3 contains 14 residues. Between the trimmed V and J ends, which lost 8 bases and 3 bases, there was a span of 17 bases. Germline-derived CDR1 and CDR2 are MNHEY and SVGAGI. The CDR3 DNA is TGTGCCAGCGCAGCCGGACAGAGGTTCTACGAGCAGTACTTC. It translates to CASAAGQRFYEQYF.

The chain combines TRBV7-8 with TRBJ1-1; D is unresolved. Between the trimmed V and J ends, which lost 4 bases and 10 bases, there was a span of 16 bases. There are 13 residues in the CDR3. CDR1 SGHVS and CDR2 FQNEAQ come from the germline V gene. The CDR3 DNA reads TGTGCCAGCAGCTCCGATCCCCCTTTATCAGCTTTCTTT. It yields the protein CASSSDPPLSAFF.

This chain links TRBV18 with TRBJ1-1; D is possibly TRBD1 (6 bases). The CDR3 is made up of 15 amino acids. Trimming stripped 2 bases from V and 0 bases from J, with 10 bases between. Per the germline V gene, CDR1 is KGHSH and CDR2 is LQKENI. The CDR3: CASSPSRGLNTEAFF. CDR3 sequence (DNA): TGTGCCAGCTCACCATCCAGGGGATTGAACACTGAAGCTTTCTTT. Combining the CDR3 with reference TRBV18 and TRBJ1-1 gives the whole variable domain NAGVMQNPRHLVRRRGQEARLRCSPMKGHSHVYWYRQLPEEGLKFMVYLQKENIIDESGMPKERFSAEFPKEGPSILRIQQVVRGDSAAYFCASSPSRGLNTEAFFGQGTRLTVV.

This chain links TRBV5-1 with TRBJ1-2; D ambiguous. Trimming pared 4 bases from V and 6 bases from J, leaving 13 bases between. This CDR3 spans 13 amino acids. Germline CDR1 SGHRS, CDR2 YFSETQ. This CDR3 is CASSPIQRDGYTF. CDR3 in DNA: TGCGCCAGCAGCCCTATACAGAGAGATGGCTACACCTTC.

The CDR3 reads CASSLDQGTQPQHF. The CDR3 DNA reads as TGTGCCAGCAGCTTAGACCAGGGGACTCAGCCCCAGCATTTT. The rearrangement links TRBV7-9 to TRBJ1-5; D perhaps matches TRBD1 (6 bases). CDR3 length equals 14 residues. Germline V CDR1 and CDR2: SEHNR, FQNEAQ (reference sequence). V was pared by 1 base and J by 6 bases, with 10 bases between.

The chain couples TRBV6-6 to TRBJ1-5; TRBD1 agrees at 9 bases. Germline loops: CDR1 MNHNY, CDR2 SVGAGI (reference sequence). V shed 2 bases, J shed 4 bases, and the junction held 0 bases outside the gene matches. This CDR3 spans 14 amino acids. The CDR3 protein is CASSYGQGNQPQHF. In nucleotides, the CDR3 is TGTGCCAGCAGTTACGGACAGGGGAATCAGCCCCAGCATTTT.

This chain uses TRBV29-1 with TRBJ2-1; D not resolved. Germline assignment: CDR1 SQVTM and CDR2 ANQGSEA. There are 14 residues in the CDR3. The V end was cut by 6 bases, the J end by 1 base, with 13 bases between. The CDR3 region is CSVEDGNSYNEQFF. The CDR3, as DNA: TGCAGCGTCGAGGACGGAAATTCCTACAATGAGCAGTTCTTC.